The 18 T cell receptor beta chains listed next were all sequenced from one sample in a study of OX40 agonist ivuxolimab in advanced cancers. TCRdb's copy holds only in-frame clones and misses some; the assay was immunoSEQ multiplex PCR. This sample has tens of thousands of clones; 75% to 90% occur once, and the top ten carry 0.94%. The sequenced sample was CD4+ or CD8+ T cells sorted from blood, obtained in a trial of the OX40 agonist ivuxolimab. The receptors were sampled from an adult with an advanced solid tumor such as melanoma, head and neck, liver or kidney cancer.

This clone was observed a single time. The chain couples TRBV28 to TRBJ1-6, with no clear D. CDR3 length equals 14 residues. V was shortened by 10 bases and J by 0 bases, with 10 bases between the two germline ends. Germline V gene sequence: CDR1 MDHEN, CDR2 SYDVKM. This CDR3 is CATLPSSYNSPLHF. Here the CDR3 DNA reads TGTGCCACCCTACCTAGCTCCTATAATTCACCCCTCCACTTT. Combining the CDR3 with reference TRBV28 and TRBJ1-6 gives the whole variable domain DVKVTQSSRYLVKRTGEKVFLECVQDMDHENMFWYRQDPGLGLRLIYFSYDVKMKEKGDIPEGYSVSREKKERFSLILESASTNQTSMYLCATLPSSYNSPLHFGNGTRLTVT.

This CDR3 is CASSSRDGGEQFF. CDR3 sequence (DNA): TGTGCCAGCAGCTCACGAGATGGGGGTGAGCAGTTCTTC. The rearrangement links TRBV7-3 to TRBJ2-1, with D perhaps TRBD1 or TRBD2 (5 bases each). The CDR3 sequence is 13 residues long. Trimming shortened V by 4 bases and J by 9 bases, and 13 bases separated the two germline ends. Germline CDR1 SGHTA, CDR2 FQGTGA.

The V gene is TRBV6-6, the J gene TRBJ2-7; TRBD1 is a possible D gene (5 bases). Trimming removed 10 bases from V and 0 bases from J, with 16 bases in between. CDR3 size: 14 residues. The germline V gene has CDR1 MNHNY and CDR2 SVGAGI (reference sequence). CDR3 region: CATNSDIRSYEQYF. CDR3 bases: TGTGCCACCAACTCGGACATCCGCTCCTACGAGCAGTACTTC.

In regard to this clone: At one end the junction does not follow the germline gene, possibly because of a read error. The rearrangement joins TRBV7-7 to TRBJ2-2; the D gene could be TRBD1 or TRBD2 (6 bases each). The CDR3 contains 16 residues. CDR1 and CDR2 from the germline V gene are SSHAT and FNYEAQ (reference sequence). CDR3 sequence reads: CASSPQGTVATGELFF. CDR3 bases: TGTGCTAGCAGCCCCCAGGGGACTGTGGCCACCGGGGAGCTGTTTTTT.

This chain joins TRBV30 and TRBJ1-3; 8 nucleotides match TRBD1. This CDR3 has 15 residues. The germline V gene encodes CDR1 GTSNPN and CDR2 SVGIG (reference sequence). With 5 bases clipped from V and 3 bases from J, the junction kept 9 bases outside the gene matches. The chain's CDR3 is CAWYPQGALGNTIYF. As DNA, the CDR3 is TGTGCCTGGTATCCTCAGGGGGCGCTTGGAAACACCATATATTTT.

The chain recombines TRBV28 with TRBJ1-6, with a tentative D call TRBD1 (6 bases). The ends were cut back, 7 bases at V and 10 bases at J, with 17 bases in the middle. The germline V gene encodes CDR1 MDHEN and CDR2 SYDVKM. This CDR3 has 14 residues. The chain's CDR3 is CASTFGQWTSPLHF. DNA of the CDR3: TGTGCCAGCACCTTTGGACAGTGGACCTCACCCCTCCACTTT.

The chain employs TRBV6-1 and TRBJ2-1, with 12 bases identical to TRBD2. Trimming removed 7 bases from V and 6 bases from J; junction bases left unmatched: 7. The germline V gene has CDR1 MNHNS and CDR2 SASEGT. The CDR3 totals 15 residues. The CDR3 sequence: CASTPSGGVVNEQFF. The DNA for the CDR3 is TGTGCCAGCACCCCTAGCGGGGGGGTGGTCAATGAGCAGTTCTTC.

The chain recombines TRBV30 with TRBJ1-5, with a weak D call TRBD1 (5 bases). V gave up 4 bases and J gave up 2 bases, with 9 bases separating them. Germline CDR1 is GTSNPN and CDR2 is SVGIG (reference sequence). The CDR3 has 13 residues. The CDR3 loop is CAWTPGGNQPQHF. The CDR3 bases are TGTGCCTGGACCCCGGGGGGCAATCAGCCCCAGCATTTT.

The rearrangement links TRBV5-1 to TRBJ1-1; weak D call: TRBD1 (6 bases). The CDR3 has 14 residues. Germline V gives CDR1 SGHRS, CDR2 YFSETQ. Trimming left V 0 bases short and J 5 bases short, with 11 bases between. The CDR3, as DNA: TGCGCCAGCAGCTTGGGTGCAGGGGTTACTGAAGCTTTCTTT. Translating it yields CASSLGAGVTEAFF.

The V and J genes are TRBV4-1 and TRBJ1-5, with D possibly matching TRBD1 (6 bases). The germline gives CDR1 MGHRA, CDR2 YSYEKL. The CDR3 has 14 residues. Between the trimmed V and J ends, which lost 4 bases and 9 bases, there was a span of 16 bases. CDR3 loop: CASSLEGGPGPQHF. CDR3 coding DNA: TGCGCCAGCAGCCTCGAGGGGGGGCCAGGGCCCCAGCATTTT.

The rearrangement joins TRBV5-1 to TRBJ2-4, with 14 bases aligning to TRBD2. The length of the CDR3 is 15 residues. Germline assignment: CDR1 SGHRS and CDR2 YFSETQ. J lost 8 bases, V lost 5 bases, and 6 bases had no gene match. CDR3 DNA: TGCGCCAGCAGGACTAGCGGGAGGGCGGAAGACATTCAGTACTTC. Protein product: CASRTSGRAEDIQYF.

This clone has only one observation. This chain joins TRBV9 and TRBJ2-1; D unclear. Germline CDR1 SGDLS, CDR2 YYNGEE. Trimming cost V 0 bases and J 10 bases, with 8 bases left between them. CDR3 length: 12 amino acids. The CDR3 DNA is TGTGCCAGCAGCGTAGACGTCGGGGAGCAGTTCTTC. Encoded protein: CASSVDVGEQFF.

V and J are TRBV28 and TRBJ2-6; D is possibly TRBD2 (6 bases). Trimming removed 4 bases from V and 0 bases from J, with 16 bases in between. There are 18 residues in the CDR3. Germline-derived CDR1 and CDR2 are MDHEN and SYDVKM. The CDR3 loop reads CASSSPGGESSGANVLTF. The CDR3, as DNA: TGTGCCAGCAGTTCCCCTGGAGGGGAGAGCTCTGGGGCCAACGTCCTGACTTTC.

This clone was recorded only once. V and J are TRBV6-5 and TRBJ2-3, with 7 bases that match TRBD2. Germline CDR1 reads MNHEY; CDR2 reads SVGAGI. V was pared by 7 bases and J by 6 bases, with 7 bases of the junction left unmatched. The CDR3 totals 13 residues. The CDR3 DNA reads TGTGCCAGCACCACGCCGGGAGGCGATACGCAGTATTTT. It codes for CASTTPGGDTQYF.

This chain joins TRBV10-1 and TRBJ2-1, with TRBD2 matching 8 bases. This CDR3 comprises 14 residues. Germline CDR1 WNHNN, CDR2 SYGVQD (reference sequence). With 4 bases clipped from V and 10 bases from J, the junction kept 9 bases outside the gene matches. CDR3 in DNA: TGCGCCAGCAGTGTTGCGGGGGGAGTAGGAGAGCAGTTCTTC. Translated: CASSVAGGVGEQFF.

This clone came up once. The rearrangement joins TRBV10-2 to TRBJ1-5; no reliable D call. CDR3 length: 14 amino acids. V was pared by 8 bases and J by 0 bases, with 11 bases between. In germline, CDR1 is WSHSY, CDR2 SAAADI. CDR3 nucleotides: TGCGCCAGCTGGACGGGTGTTAGCAATCAGCCCCAGCATTTT. It yields the protein CASWTGVSNQPQHF.

The chain carries TRBV9 and TRBJ2-2; D remains unclear. This CDR3 is built from 15 residues. Trimming cost V 4 bases and J 6 bases, with 16 bases left between them. CDR1 and CDR2 from the germline V gene are SGDLS and YYNGEE. This CDR3 reads CASSPGVSEAGELFF. DNA of the CDR3: TGTGCCAGCAGCCCAGGAGTTAGTGAGGCCGGGGAGCTGTTTTTT.

This sequence joins TRBV2 and TRBJ2-5, with 15 bases fitting TRBD2. This CDR3 region has 14 residues. Unmatched junction bases numbered 7, after V lost 6 bases and J lost 11 bases. The germline V gene encodes CDR1 SNHLY and CDR2 FYNNEI. This chain's CDR3 is CASREGTSGGTQYF. In DNA, the CDR3 is TGTGCCAGCAGAGAGGGGACTAGCGGGGGGACTCAGTACTTC.